These T cell receptor beta chains were read from a single sample in a study of cytomegalovirus exposure and HLA in healthy donors. Generated by immunoSEQ multiplex PCR, the TCRdb table keeps only in-frame clones and is missing some. This table holds about 130,000 clones. Sequencing was performed on PBMCs. The receptors originated from a woman in her thirties or forties in good health and CMV-seropositive. The CDR3 runs from the conserved cysteine through the conserved F or W. D genes are given only for firm matches. The size entry is marked missing in some rows and otherwise reads once, few, many or a size class.

size,D,J,V,CDR3,DNA
NA,NA,TRBJ1-2,TRBV28,CASSLGQGFYGYTF,TGTGCCAGCAGCTTAGGCCAGGGGTTCTATGGCTACACCTTC
NA,NA,TRBJ2-7,TRBV28,CASSPQDYPYEQYF,TGTGCCAGCAGCCCACAAGATTACCCCTACGAGCAGTACTTC
NA,TRBD1,TRBJ2-2,TRBV5-1,CASMDRGGNTGELFF,TGCGCCAGCATGGACAGGGGGGGGAACACCGGGGAGCTGTTTTTT
NA,NA,TRBJ1-1,TRBV7-6,CASSLGTLNTEAFF,TGTGCCAGCAGCTTAGGGACACTGAACACTGAAGCTTTCTTT
NA,TRBD1,TRBJ2-5,TRBV9,CASSGRGQGVWETQYF,TGTGCCAGCAGCGGGAGGGGACAGGGGGTTTGGGAGACCCAGTACTTC
medium-sized,NA,TRBJ2-1,TRBV27,CASGVSGLSSYNEQFF,TGTGCCAGCGGGGTCAGTGGACTGAGCTCCTACAATGAGCAGTTCTTC
NA,TRBD1,TRBJ2-1,TRBV19,CASSIGPNRGNEQFF,TGTGCCAGTAGTATCGGCCCGAACAGGGGGAATGAGCAGTTCTTC
NA,TRBD1,TRBJ2-1,TRBV19,CASGQGTYNEQFF,TGTGCCAGCGGACAGGGGACCTACAATGAGCAGTTCTTC
NA,TRBD2,TRBJ2-1,TRBV25-1,CASTMGGSLIF,TGTGCCAGCACCATGGGGGGGAGTTTGATCTTC
NA,NA,TRBJ1-5,TRBV19,CASSIREDQPQHF,TGTGCCAGTAGTATACGGGAGGATCAGCCCCAGCATTTT
NA,TRBD2,TRBJ2-7,TRBV28,CASNVAGPYEQYF,TGTGCCAGCAATGTAGCGGGCCCCTACGAGCAGTACTTC
NA,TRBD2,TRBJ2-4,TRBV30,CAWSPGTSGKNIQYF,TGTGCCTGGAGTCCCGGGACTAGCGGCAAAAACATTCAGTACTTC
NA,NA,TRBJ1-3,TRBV28,CASRGAGNTIYF,TGTGCCAGTCGGGGGGCGGGAAACACCATATATTTT
NA,TRBD2,TRBJ2-2,TRBV29-1,CSVLGLAGGWGELFF,TGCAGCGTACTAGGACTAGCGGGAGGGTGGGGGGAGCTGTTTTTT
NA,TRBD2,TRBJ2-1,TRBV13,CASSPMGLALTREQFF,TGTGCCAGCAGCCCTATGGGACTAGCCCTTACTCGGGAGCAGTTCTTC
NA,NA,TRBJ2-2,TRBV5-4,CASSLEQGNTGELFF,TGTGCCAGCAGCTTGGAACAGGGGAACACCGGGGAGCTGTTTTTT
NA,NA,TRBJ1-4,TRBV10-3,CAISDNLASTNEKLFF,TGTGCCATCAGTGATAATTTGGCTTCAACTAATGAAAAACTGTTTTTT
NA,NA,TRBJ2-5,TRBV25-1,CASQISQGREETQYF,TGTGCCAGCCAGATCTCTCAGGGGAGGGAAGAGACCCAGTACTTC
NA,TRBD2,TRBJ2-7,TRBV9,CASSVVAGDEQYF,TGTGCCAGCAGCGTGGTAGCGGGAGACGAGCAGTACTTC
NA,TRBD1,TRBJ1-5,TRBV4-1,CASSQDPPTGFNQPQHF,TGCGCCAGCAGCCAAGATCCTCCGACAGGGTTCAATCAGCCCCAGCATTTT
NA,NA,TRBJ2-5,TRBV11-2,CASSPGVTQIQETQYF,TGTGCCAGCAGCCCAGGGGTAACTCAAATTCAAGAGACCCAGTACTTC
NA,NA,TRBJ1-1,TRBV19,CASSIKGEGAFF,TGTGCCAGTAGTATAAAAGGGGAAGGAGCTTTCTTT
NA,TRBD2,TRBJ2-7,TRBV27,CASSPSGGREQYF,TGTGCCAGCAGCCCCTCCGGGGGGAGGGAGCAGTACTTC
NA,TRBD2,TRBJ2-7,TRBV11-2,CASSLAGGPYEQYF,TGTGCCAGCAGTCTAGCGGGAGGTCCCTACGAGCAGTACTTC
NA,NA,TRBJ1-2,TRBV28,CASSLSQGFWNYGYTF,TGTGCCAGCAGTTTATCGCAGGGTTTTTGGAACTATGGCTACACCTTC
NA,TRBD1,TRBJ1-1,TRBV6-5,CASSYRRDRDWQAFF,TGTGCCAGCAGTTACCGTCGGGACAGGGACTGGCAAGCTTTCTTT
NA,NA,TRBJ1-2,TRBV9,CASSPRTDSNYGYTF,TGTGCCAGCAGCCCCCGGACAGACTCTAACTATGGCTACACCTTC
NA,NA,TRBJ2-7,TRBV2,CATKLGSSYEQYF,TGTGCCACCAAACTAGGGAGCTCCTACGAGCAGTACTTC
NA,TRBD2,TRBJ2-1,TRBV28,CASSQIAGGNNEQFF,TGTGCCAGCAGCCAAATAGCGGGAGGGAACAATGAGCAGTTCTTC
NA,NA,TRBJ1-5,TRBV19,CASKWRGNQPQHF,TGTGCCAGTAAGTGGAGGGGCAATCAGCCCCAGCATTTT
NA,TRBD1,TRBJ2-5,TRBV29-1,CSVEVTGTGSETQYF,TGCAGCGTTGAAGTTACGGGGACAGGGTCAGAGACCCAGTACTTC
NA,TRBD1,TRBJ1-2,TRBV19,CASSTRAGTGESYGYTF,TGTGCCAGTAGTACCCGGGCTGGGACAGGGGAGAGTTATGGCTACACCTTC
NA,TRBD1,TRBJ2-5,TRBV5-1,CASSLGQTGVREQYF,TGCGCCAGCAGCTTGGGGCAGACAGGGGTGAGAGAGCAGTACTTC
NA,NA,TRBJ1-1,TRBV4-2,CASSQLKTGTEAFF,TGTGCCAGCAGCCAATTAAAGACCGGGACTGAAGCTTTCTTT
NA,NA,TRBJ2-1,TRBV5-1,CASSLEQGSYNEQFF,TGCGCCAGCAGCTTGGAACAGGGATCCTACAATGAGCAGTTCTTC
NA,TRBD2,TRBJ2-3,TRBV5-8,CASSLGTSGFVTDTQYF,TGTGCCAGCAGCCTCGGGACTAGCGGGTTTGTAACAGATACGCAGTATTTT
NA,NA,TRBJ2-1,TRBV30,CAWGKGHLYNEQFF,TGTGCCTGGGGTAAAGGACACCTTTACAATGAGCAGTTCTTC
NA,TRBD2,TRBJ2-1,TRBV19,CASSMTSGIYNEQFF,TGTGCCAGTAGTATGACTAGCGGGATTTACAATGAGCAGTTCTTC
NA,TRBD2,TRBJ2-5,TRBV5-1,CASSYALAGEGETQYF,TGCGCCAGCAGCTATGCATTAGCGGGAGAGGGTGAGACCCAGTACTTC
NA,TRBD1,TRBJ2-7,TRBV19,CASSSVEGQFYEQYF,TGTGCCAGTAGTTCTGTTGAGGGACAGTTCTACGAGCAGTACTTC
NA,NA,TRBJ2-7,TRBV15,CATSRPTSSYEQYF,TGTGCCACCAGCAGACCAACTAGTTCCTACGAGCAGTACTTC
NA,NA,TRBJ2-7,TRBV27,CASSPLSYEQYF,TGTGCCAGCAGTCCCCTCTCCTACGAGCAGTACTTC
NA,TRBD2,TRBJ2-7,TRBV28,CASSPRLAGLLTYYEQYF,TGTGCCAGCAGCCCGAGACTAGCGGGCCTCTTGACTTACTACGAGCAGTACTTC
NA,NA,TRBJ1-4,TRBV6-6,CASSYYRTSNEKLFF,TGTGCCAGCAGTTACTACCGGACTTCTAATGAAAAACTGTTTTTT
NA,TRBD2,TRBJ2-7,TRBV19,CASSVTAGSSYEQYF,TGTGCCAGTAGTGTAACAGCGGGGAGCTCCTACGAGCAGTACTTC
NA,NA,TRBJ1-5,TRBV7-9,CASGPVNQPQHF,TGTGCCAGCGGCCCCGTGAATCAGCCCCAGCATTTT
NA,NA,TRBJ2-5,TRBV28,CAIDEPGSQETQYF,TGTGCCATCGACGAACCCGGGAGCCAAGAGACCCAGTACTTC
NA,TRBD2,TRBJ2-3,TRBV5-6,CASSALAGTQYF,TGTGCCAGCAGCGCCCTAGCGGGTACGCAGTATTTT